This is a list of T cell receptor beta chains from one sample in a study of T-cell memory formation after mild COVID-19. TCRdb ran MiXCR on the 5' RACE reads and lists one entry per CDR3 protein. This sample has roughly 300,000 distinct CDR3 sequences, with 12% to 15% found just once. The source material was PBMCs or a T cell subset sorted from them (not recorded which). The receptor set was obtained from a young man who had mild COVID-19 (a few samples of this study predate the infection). Cell type and time point are not known. Both conserved end residues are part of each CDR3. Each record gives: V gene, J gene, D gene, clone size, CDR3 DNA, CDR3 protein. A D gene is named only where the DNA matches it firmly. The size entry is marked missing in some rows and otherwise reads once, few, many or a size class.

v_gene: TRBV2; j_gene: TRBJ2-3; d_gene: TRBD2; abundance: few; CDR3nt: TGTGCCAGCAGTGATTGGGGGCTAGCGGGTTCGGGGGATACGCAGTATTTT; CDR3aa: CASSDWGLAGSGDTQYF
v_gene: TRBV2; j_gene: TRBJ2-3; d_gene: TRBD2; abundance: .; CDR3nt: TGTGCCAGCAAAAGTAGCGGGAACAGAGATACGCAGTATTTT; CDR3aa: CASKSSGNRDTQYF
v_gene: TRBV5-1; j_gene: TRBJ2-1; d_gene: TRBD1; abundance: few; CDR3nt: TGCGCCAGCAGCGCGCCGGGACAGTCTTACAATGAGCAGTTCTTC; CDR3aa: CASSAPGQSYNEQFF
v_gene: TRBV12-3/TRBV12-4; j_gene: TRBJ1-1; d_gene: .; abundance: .; CDR3nt: TGTGCCAGCAGAATTCAGGGACGGCTTAAAGCTTTCTTT; CDR3aa: CASRIQGRLKAFF
v_gene: TRBV20-1; j_gene: TRBJ2-3; d_gene: TRBD2; abundance: few; CDR3nt: TGCAGTGCCTGGACTAGCGGGGAGGATACGCAGTATTTT; CDR3aa: CSAWTSGEDTQYF
v_gene: TRBV20-1; j_gene: TRBJ1-5; d_gene: .; abundance: .; CDR3nt: TGCAGTGCGAACAATGCGGACAGCGCGAGGCAGCCCCAGCATTTT; CDR3aa: CSANNADSARQPQHF
v_gene: TRBV9; j_gene: TRBJ1-1; d_gene: .; abundance: .; CDR3nt: TGTGCCAGCAGCGTAGAGTCTCTGGGGCCAACTGAAGCTTTCTTT; CDR3aa: CASSVESLGPTEAFF
v_gene: TRBV20-1; j_gene: TRBJ2-3; d_gene: TRBD1; abundance: few; CDR3nt: TGCAGTGCCTCGAGGCCGGGACAGGGATCCACAGATACGCAGTATTTT; CDR3aa: CSASRPGQGSTDTQYF
v_gene: TRBV7-2; j_gene: TRBJ1-1; d_gene: .; abundance: many; CDR3nt: TGTGCCAGCAGCTTAAGTGCAGGGAGAACTGAAGCTTTCTTT; CDR3aa: CASSLSAGRTEAFF
v_gene: TRBV20-1; j_gene: TRBJ2-1; d_gene: TRBD1; abundance: few; CDR3nt: TGCAGTGTCCGACAGGGCCTCTACAATGAGCAGTTCTTC; CDR3aa: CSVRQGLYNEQFF
v_gene: TRBV6-5; j_gene: TRBJ1-2; d_gene: TRBD1; abundance: .; CDR3nt: TGTGCCAGCGCCCTACAGGGGATAGGGGGCTACACCTTC; CDR3aa: CASALQGIGGYTF
v_gene: TRBV20-1; j_gene: TRBJ1-2; d_gene: TRBD1; abundance: .; CDR3nt: TGCAGTGCTTGGGACAGTTATCGCTACACCTTC; CDR3aa: CSAWDSYRYTF
v_gene: TRBV5-6; j_gene: TRBJ2-6; d_gene: .; abundance: many; CDR3nt: TGTGCCAGCAGCTTGGCCTTGGGTGAGTCATATGGGGCCAACGTCCTGACTTTC; CDR3aa: CASSLALGESYGANVLTF
v_gene: TRBV24-1; j_gene: TRBJ2-3; d_gene: TRBD1; abundance: .; CDR3nt: TGTGCCACCAGTGCCGGGGACAGATCTACGCAGTATTTT; CDR3aa: CATSAGDRSTQYF
v_gene: TRBV18; j_gene: TRBJ2-7; d_gene: TRBD1; abundance: .; CDR3nt: TGTGCCAGCTCACAGGGACAGGGTGACGAGCAGTACTTC; CDR3aa: CASSQGQGDEQYF
v_gene: TRBV7-2; j_gene: TRBJ2-3; d_gene: .; abundance: .; CDR3nt: TGTGCCAGCAGCTTCCGACAGACCCTCACAGATACGCAGTATTTT; CDR3aa: CASSFRQTLTDTQYF
v_gene: TRBV20-1; j_gene: TRBJ2-2; d_gene: .; abundance: few; CDR3nt: TGCAGTGCTCCAAGAGGGGGTCGCACCGGGGAGCTGTTTTTT; CDR3aa: CSAPRGGRTGELFF